Listed below are T cell receptor beta chains from one sample, sequenced in a study of response to subunit inactivated influenza vaccine. Each CDR3 protein is one row after TCRdb ran MiXCR on the RT-PCR reads. The table records around 750,000 distinct CDR3 sequences, approximately 21% of them present only once. This specimen was PBMCs from blood, taken less than 6 days after vaccination. The receptors here all came from a man in his fifties or sixties who received an inactivated influenza vaccine. Both conserved end residues are part of each CDR3. The D gene is left open where the match is weak. The size of a clone is reported for some rows only, either as once, few or many, or as a class for expanded clones.

abundance	d_gene	v_gene	j_gene	CDR3aa	CDR3nt
NA	NA	TRBV6-1	TRBJ1-1	CASSQAAAGDVTEAFF	TGTGCCAGCAGTCAGGCTGCGGCAGGGGATGTCACTGAAGCTTTCTTT
few	TRBD1	TRBV12-3/TRBV12-4	TRBJ1-4	CASTLTGGGEKLFF	TGTGCCAGCACCCTGACAGGGGGAGGTGAAAAACTGTTTTTT
NA	TRBD1	TRBV14	TRBJ1-2	CASSPRTGLDYGYTF	TGTGCCAGCAGCCCACGGACAGGGCTGGACTATGGCTACACCTTC
few	NA	TRBV28	TRBJ2-5	CASSFPPTQYF	TGTGCCAGCAGTTTCCCCCCCACCCAGTACTTC
many	TRBD1	TRBV5-5	TRBJ2-7	CASSTVGTGAYEQYF	TGTGCCAGCAGCACTGTCGGGACAGGGGCCTACGAGCAGTACTTC
NA	TRBD1	TRBV10-3	TRBJ2-5	CATRTGLQETQYF	TGTGCCACCAGGACAGGGCTTCAAGAGACCCAGTACTTC
many	NA	TRBV29-1	TRBJ2-7	CSVVGRTYEQYF	TGCAGCGTTGTCGGCAGGACCTACGAGCAGTACTTC
NA	NA	TRBV20-1	TRBJ2-7	CSASVGHRTGYEQYF	TGCAGTGCTAGTGTAGGGCACCGGACGGGCTACGAGCAGTACTTC
few	NA	TRBV12-3/TRBV12-4	TRBJ2-5	CASSTPWAQETQYF	TGTGCCAGCAGTACCCCCTGGGCCCAAGAGACCCAGTACTTC
NA	NA	TRBV7-2	TRBJ1-2	CASSLGTAFYGYTF	TGTGCCAGCAGCTTAGGGACAGCCTTCTATGGCTACACCTTC
few	NA	TRBV5-1	TRBJ1-2	CASSADTGYGYTF	TGCGCCAGCAGCGCGGACACTGGCTATGGCTACACCTTC
many	NA	TRBV12-3/TRBV12-4	TRBJ2-2	CASSFRVIGELFF	TGTGCCAGCAGTTTCAGGGTAATCGGGGAGCTGTTTTTT
NA	NA	TRBV12-3/TRBV12-4	TRBJ1-2	CASSFDGYTF	TGTGCCAGCAGTTTCGATGGCTACACCTTC
few	TRBD1	TRBV20-1	TRBJ1-5	CSATGTGDSGNQPQHF	TGCAGTGCAACCGGGACAGGGGATTCCGGCAATCAGCCCCAGCATTTT
NA	NA	TRBV14	TRBJ2-7	CASADSYSYEQYF	TGTGCCAGCGCGGACAGCTACTCCTACGAGCAGTACTTC
few	TRBD2	TRBV12-3/TRBV12-4	TRBJ2-3	CASSSDTETLAGVNTDTQYF	TGTGCCAGCAGTTCAGATACTGAAACTTTAGCGGGAGTTAACACAGATACGCAGTATTTT
many	NA	TRBV20-1	TRBJ2-7	CSASKTYEQYF	TGCAGTGCTAGCAAGACCTACGAGCAGTACTTC
NA	NA	TRBV20-1	TRBJ2-3	CSATVQTDTQYF	TGCAGTGCTACGGTTCAGACAGATACGCAGTATTTT
few	NA	TRBV5-5	TRBJ2-3	CASSLDGSFTDTQYF	TGTGCCAGCAGCTTGGACGGGAGCTTCACAGATACGCAGTATTTT
few	NA	TRBV12-3/TRBV12-4	TRBJ1-3	CASRKPSGNTIYF	TGTGCCAGCAGAAAGCCGTCTGGAAACACCATATATTTT
few	TRBD1	TRBV29-1	TRBJ1-5	CSVGDREQPQHF	TGCAGCGTTGGGGACAGGGAACAGCCCCAGCATTTT
few	NA	TRBV6-2/TRBV6-3	TRBJ1-1	CASRRDTGNTEVFF	TGTGCCAGCAGGAGAGATACAGGGAACACTGAAGTTTTCTTT
once	NA	TRBV10-3	TRBJ2-6	CATIDSGANVLTF	TGTGCCACCATCGACTCTGGGGCCAACGTCCTGACTTTC